A selection of T cell receptor beta chains follows, all from one sample in a study of cytomegalovirus exposure and HLA in healthy donors. Some clones are missing from TCRdb's copy, which holds only in-frame ones; the method was immunoSEQ multiplex PCR. The data hold approximately 44,000 clones, with 81% observed a single time. The sample was PBMCs. The receptors shown here come from a man aged 45-65 years in good health and CMV-seronegative. Both conserved end residues are trimmed from each CDR3.

>TRBJ2-5|TRBV28
ASSLGGQGETQY
>TRBJ2-3|TRBV15
ATGTSSTDTQY
>TRBJ2-7|TRBV11-1
ASSLSTYEQY
>TRBJ1-2|TRBV5-5
ASSLDHRINPHGYT
>TRBJ1-4|TRBV19
ASSIHTATNEKLF
>TRBJ1-4|TRBV29-1
SARRGGEKLF
>TRBJ1-1|TRBV11-2
ASSLEPTGVHEAF
>TRBJ2-7|TRBV5-1
ASSFGQGAGEQY
>TRBJ2-1|TRBV23-1
ASSQSRGLAGGNEQF
>TRBJ2-7|TRBV6-5
ASSKTSGGYYEQY